This TCR beta chain was captured in a study of shared clonotypes between healthy human individuals. Study-wide results and limits: Between a handful of donors, naive CD4 clonotypes were shared at a level of around 4.9%. Non-shared clonotypes had lower generation probabilities than clonotypes shared by all four sorted-subset donors.

The CDR3 is made up of 16 amino acids. From germline, CDR1 is SGHNT and CDR2 YYREEE (reference sequence). With 3 bases removed from V and 0 bases from J, the gap between germline ends came to 12 bases. Note on this clone: The antigen is unknown.

The table came from immunoSEQ multiplex PCR; TCRdb's copy has only in-frame clones and leaves some out. The sample carries roughly 1.4 million clones, 98% to 99% recorded once. Sample: naive CD4+ T cells sorted from blood. The subset denotes: CD45RA+ positively selected. This clonotype originated in a man aged 25-45 years in good health. This chain connects TRBV5-4 to TRBJ2-2; D perhaps matches TRBD2 (6 bases). DNA for the CDR3: TGTGCCAGCAGCTCAATCCGGGAGTCGAACACCGGGGAGCTGTTTTTT. The encoded protein is CASSSIRESNTGELFF.